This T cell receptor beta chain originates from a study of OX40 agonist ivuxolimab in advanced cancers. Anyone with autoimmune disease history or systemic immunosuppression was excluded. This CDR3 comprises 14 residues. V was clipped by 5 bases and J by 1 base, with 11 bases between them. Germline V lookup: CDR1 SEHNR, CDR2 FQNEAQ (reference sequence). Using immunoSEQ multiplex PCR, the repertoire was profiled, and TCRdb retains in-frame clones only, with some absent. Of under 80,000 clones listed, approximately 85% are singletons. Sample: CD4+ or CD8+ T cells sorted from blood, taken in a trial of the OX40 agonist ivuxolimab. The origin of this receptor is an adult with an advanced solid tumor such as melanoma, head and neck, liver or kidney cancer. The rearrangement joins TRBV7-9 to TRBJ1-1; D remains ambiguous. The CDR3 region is CASSRRRGNTEAFF. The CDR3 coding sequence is TGTGCCAGCAGCCGTCGGAGAGGGAACACTGAAGCTTTCTTT.